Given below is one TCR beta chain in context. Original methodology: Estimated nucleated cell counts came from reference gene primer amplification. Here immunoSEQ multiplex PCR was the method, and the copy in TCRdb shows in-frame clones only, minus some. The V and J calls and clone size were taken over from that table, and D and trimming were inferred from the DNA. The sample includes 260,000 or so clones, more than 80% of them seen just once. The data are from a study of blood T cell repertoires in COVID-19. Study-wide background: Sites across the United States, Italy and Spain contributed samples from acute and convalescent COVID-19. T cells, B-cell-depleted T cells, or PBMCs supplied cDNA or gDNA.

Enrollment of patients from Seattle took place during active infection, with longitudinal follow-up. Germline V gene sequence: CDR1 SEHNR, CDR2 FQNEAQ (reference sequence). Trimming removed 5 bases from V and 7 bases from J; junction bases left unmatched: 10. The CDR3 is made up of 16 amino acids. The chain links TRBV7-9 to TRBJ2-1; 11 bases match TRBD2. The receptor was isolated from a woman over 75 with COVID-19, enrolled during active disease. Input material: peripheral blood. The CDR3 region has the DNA TGTGCCAGCAGCCACAGTAGCGGGGGGGCTATAAATGAGCAGTTCTTC. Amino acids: CASSHSSGGAINEQFF.